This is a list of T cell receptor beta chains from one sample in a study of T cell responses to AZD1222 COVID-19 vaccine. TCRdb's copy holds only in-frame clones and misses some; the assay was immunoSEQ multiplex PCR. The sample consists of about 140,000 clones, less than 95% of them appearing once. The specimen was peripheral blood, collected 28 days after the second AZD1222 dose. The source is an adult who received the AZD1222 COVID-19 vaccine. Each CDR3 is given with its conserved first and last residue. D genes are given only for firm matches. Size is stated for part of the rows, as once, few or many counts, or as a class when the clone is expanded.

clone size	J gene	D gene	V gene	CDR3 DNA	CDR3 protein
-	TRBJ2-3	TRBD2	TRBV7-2	TGTGCCAGCAGGCCGCGGGGGATCAGTACAGATACGCAGTATTTT	CASRPRGISTDTQYF
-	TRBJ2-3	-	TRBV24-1	TGTGCCACCAGTGATTCGAGGCAGGGATCAGATACGCAGTATTTT	CATSDSRQGSDTQYF
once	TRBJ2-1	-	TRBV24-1	TGTGCCACCAGTGGGAACGAGGGGCGGAATGAGCAGTTCTTC	CATSGNEGRNEQFF
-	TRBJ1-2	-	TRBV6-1	TGTGCCAGCAGCCTGAACGAGGGTGGTGGCTACACCTTC	CASSLNEGGGYTF
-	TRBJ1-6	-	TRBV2	TGTGCCAGCAGTGGTTTTTCAGACTCAAATTCACCCCTCCACTTT	CASSGFSDSNSPLHF
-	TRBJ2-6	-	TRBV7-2	TGTGCCAGCAGCCCCGGGGGCGCTGGGGCCAACGTCCTGACTTTC	CASSPGGAGANVLTF
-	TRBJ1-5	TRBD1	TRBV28	TGTGCCAGCAGTCTCGGACAGGGACCGAGAAATCAGCCCCAGCATTTT	CASSLGQGPRNQPQHF
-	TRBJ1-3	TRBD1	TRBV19	TGTGCCAGTAGCGGACAGGCTGGAAACACCATATATTTT	CASSGQAGNTIYF
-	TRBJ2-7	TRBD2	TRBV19	TGTGCCAGTAGTTCCCAGACTAGCGCTGTGCAGTACTTC	CASSSQTSAVQYF
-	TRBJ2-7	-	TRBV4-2	TGTGCCAGCAGCCAAGATCTGGGCAGATCCTACGAGCAGTACTTC	CASSQDLGRSYEQYF
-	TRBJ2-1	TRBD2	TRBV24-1	TGTGCCACCAGTGATCTCCTAGCGGGGGTCAATGAGCAGTTCTTC	CATSDLLAGVNEQFF